This TCR beta chain was captured in a study of vaccination and CD4 T cells after COVID-19. Notes on this clonotype: Its target is unknown.

V lost 2 bases and J lost 2, with 16 bases in between. Germline loops: CDR1 MGHRA, CDR2 YSYEKL. There are 17 residues in the CDR3. The treatment here: roughly ten-day PBMC culture with coronavirus spike peptide pools or control peptides (ViraFEST assay). Those CD4+ T cells from the unexposed donor predate the COVID-19 pandemic (2011-2018). Once obtained from cultured CD4+ T cells, the DNA was sequenced using the Oncomine TCR Beta short-read assay. TCRdb re-called the PCR reads through MiXCR, storing one row per CDR3 protein. Altogether some 6,600 distinct CDR3 sequences are present, 50% to 65% being singletons, with the ten largest covering around 42%.

Sequenced input: CD4+ T cells from blood, cultured in vitro. The chain carries TRBV4-1 and TRBJ1-5; maybe TRBD1 (6 bases). This sequence originates from a human donor in good health. The CDR3 loop reads CASSQIKGVRGNQPQHF. The CDR3 nucleotides read TGCGCCAGCAGCCAAATAAAGGGGGTCCGGGGCAATCAGCCCCAGCATTTT.